Listed here are 4 T cell receptor beta chains from one sample, sequenced in a study of breast tumors, draining lymph nodes, adjacent tissues (TCRdb year 2016). Library method: multiplex PCR. The listed sequencing device is Illumina HiSeq 2000. The public reads were reanalyzed by TCRdb: fastp trimming at Q25, MiXCR alignment, in-frame beta chains only. Identical CDR3 protein sequences are pooled into one entry, listed with their most common genes and DNA. For this sample there are 200,000 to 300,000 distinct CDR3 sequences; over 30% appear just once. The ten largest clones represent around 1% of the sample. The lymph node samples were taken from the axillary draining lymph nodes of breast cancer patients. The material sequenced was axillary lymph node tissue. Receptors were obtained from a female donor with breast cancer. Some clones in this sample may be carry-over from other donors' samples.

This clonotype was seen more than once but under ten times. The rearrangement uses TRBV11-2 and TRBJ2-5; D might be TRBD2 (6 bases). Germline lookup yields CDR1 SGHAT and CDR2 FQNNGV. This CDR3 is built from 15 residues. Trimming left V 1 base short and J 2 bases short, with 11 bases between. CDR3 in DNA: TGTGCCAGCAGCTTAGTGGGTAGCGGACAAGAGACCCAGTACTTC. Its translation is CASSLVGSGQETQYF.

On this clonotype: A much larger clone differs from this one at a single base, so this may be a read error. This chain connects TRBV6-6 to TRBJ2-5; TRBD2 aligns across 9 bases. Germline assignment: CDR1 MNHNY and CDR2 SVGAGI (reference sequence). The CDR3 has 15 amino acids. V shed 5 bases, J shed 5 bases, and the junction held 9 bases outside the gene matches. CDR3 loop: CASSHGLAGVETQYF. CDR3 sequence (DNA): TGTGCCAGCAGTCACGGGTTAGCGGGAGTCGAGACCCAGTACTTC.

This clonotype occurred many times. This chain uses TRBV9 with TRBJ2-1; TRBD1 matches 8 bases. The V and J ends lost 3 bases and 6 bases, in that order; junction bases with no gene match: 5. The CDR3 loop spans 14 amino acids. Germline V CDR1 and CDR2: SGDLS, YYNGEE. The DNA for the CDR3 is TGTGCCAGCAGCGCCCCCGGGACAGGCAATGAGCAGTTCTTC. Translation gives CASSAPGTGNEQFF.

This clonotype was counted many times. V gene TRBV11-2 combines with J gene TRBJ2-7; no definite D call. Germline lookup yields CDR1 SGHAT and CDR2 FQNNGV. Trimming took 5 bases from V and 2 from J, leaving 7 bases between them. The CDR3 loop spans 12 amino acids. CDR3 region: CASSVRTYEQYF. The CDR3, as DNA: TGTGCCAGCAGCGTCCGGACCTACGAGCAGTACTTC.